Listed here are 3 T cell receptor beta chains from one sample, sequenced in a study of cytotoxic CD8 clonotypes in ibrutinib-treated CLL. TCRdb keeps only in-frame clones here, not all; method: immunoSEQ multiplex PCR. The table has 150,000 to 200,000 clones, around 80% seen once. The starting material was PBMCs, obtained after 24 months of ibrutinib treatment. All receptors derive from a human donor with chronic lymphocytic leukemia.

The chain employs TRBV2 and TRBJ2-1, with 10 bases matching TRBD2. There are 14 residues in the CDR3. The V segment lost 7 bases and the J segment 5 bases; nucleotides outside the gene matches: 5. The germline V gene has CDR1 SNHLY and CDR2 FYNNEI. The CDR3 region has the DNA TGTGCCAGCAAGTTTACTAGCGGGAACAATGAGCAGTTCTTC. It yields the protein CASKFTSGNNEQFF.

This clone was seen a single time. The genes are TRBV7-2 and TRBJ2-7; 11 nucleotides agree with TRBD2. CDR1 and CDR2 (germline): SGHTA, FQGNSA. V was clipped by 5 bases and J by 4 bases; unmatched bases: 4. The CDR3 contains 14 residues. CDR3 in DNA: TGTGCCAGCAGCCTGACTAGCGGGATATACGAGCAGTACTTC. It codes for CASSLTSGIYEQYF.

V gene TRBV7-9 combines with J gene TRBJ2-5, with D perhaps matching TRBD2 (6 bases). V was clipped by 4 bases and J by 2 bases, with 14 bases between them. The CDR3 covers 15 residues. Germline lookup yields CDR1 SEHNR and CDR2 FQNEAQ (reference sequence). In DNA, the CDR3 is TGTGCCAGCAGCTACCTAGCGTATAATCAAGAGACCCAGTACTTC. It yields the protein CASSYLAYNQETQYF.